This TCR beta chain stems from a study of PD-1 blockade in classical Hodgkin lymphoma. General study findings and limits: Whoever responded completely had baseline diversity much like that seen in newly diagnosed patients.

The table came from immunoSEQ multiplex PCR; TCRdb's copy has only in-frame clones and leaves some out. The sample gives roughly 150,000 clones, just under 80% of which show up once; roughly 10% is in the top ten. Every patient was affected by relapse after autologous stem cell transplantation, while exposure to brentuximab vedotin was not uniform. Concerning this clone itself: Antigen: not known.

The V end was cut by 2 bases, the J end by 5 bases, with 15 bases between. CDR1 SEHNR and CDR2 FQNEAQ come from the germline V gene (reference sequence). The CDR3 sequence is 15 residues long. The sequencing here drew on peripheral blood mononuclear cells (PBMCs), taken before the second cycle of nivolumab. The chain uses TRBV7-9 and TRBJ2-5; D gene uncertain. The TCR comes from a human donor with classical Hodgkin lymphoma. The DNA for the CDR3 is TGTGCCAGCAGCTTATTCGAGAGTATCGGGGAGACCCAGTACTTC. Protein product: CASSLFESIGETQYF.